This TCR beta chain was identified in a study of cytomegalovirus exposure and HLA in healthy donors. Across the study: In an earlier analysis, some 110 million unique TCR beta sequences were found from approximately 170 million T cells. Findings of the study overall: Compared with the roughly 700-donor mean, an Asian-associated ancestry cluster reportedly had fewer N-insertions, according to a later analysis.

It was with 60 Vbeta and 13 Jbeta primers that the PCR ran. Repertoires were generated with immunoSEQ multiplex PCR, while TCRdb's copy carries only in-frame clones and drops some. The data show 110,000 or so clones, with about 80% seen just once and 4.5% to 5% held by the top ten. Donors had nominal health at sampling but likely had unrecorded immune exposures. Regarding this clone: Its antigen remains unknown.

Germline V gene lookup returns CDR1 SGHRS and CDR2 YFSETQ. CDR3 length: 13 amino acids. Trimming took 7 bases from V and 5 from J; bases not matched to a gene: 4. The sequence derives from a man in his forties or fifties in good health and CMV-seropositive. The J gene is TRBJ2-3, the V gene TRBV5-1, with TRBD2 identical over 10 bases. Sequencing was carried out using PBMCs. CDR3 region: CASGRTSGDTQYF. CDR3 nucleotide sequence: TGCGCCAGCGGACGGACTAGCGGAGATACGCAGTATTTT.